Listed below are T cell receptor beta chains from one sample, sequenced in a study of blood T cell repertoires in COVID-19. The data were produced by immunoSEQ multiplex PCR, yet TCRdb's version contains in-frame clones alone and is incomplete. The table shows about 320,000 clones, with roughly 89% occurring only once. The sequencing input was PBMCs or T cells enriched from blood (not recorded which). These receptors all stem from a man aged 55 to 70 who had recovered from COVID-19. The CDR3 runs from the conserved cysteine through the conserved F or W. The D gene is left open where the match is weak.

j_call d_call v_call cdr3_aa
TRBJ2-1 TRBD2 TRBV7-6 CASSFGLAGGNNEQFF
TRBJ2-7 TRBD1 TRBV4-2 CASSQDPSDRGTSIDYEQYF
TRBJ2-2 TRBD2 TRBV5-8 CASRWTSGNTGELFF
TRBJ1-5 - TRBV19 CASSTHSSNQPQHF
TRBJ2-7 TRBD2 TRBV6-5 CASSSPGLADYEQYF
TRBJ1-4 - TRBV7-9 CASSLGGTEKLFF
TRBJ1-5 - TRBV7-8 CASSSDRGYSNQPQHF
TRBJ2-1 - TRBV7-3 CASSPESTYNEQFF
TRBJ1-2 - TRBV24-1 CATSDLSRGYGYTF
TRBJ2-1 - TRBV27 CASSSHGTQSYNEQFF
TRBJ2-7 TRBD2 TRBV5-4 CASSLGRESHEQYF
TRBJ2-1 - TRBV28 CASSQGRPPERFF
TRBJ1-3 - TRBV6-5 CASSYSAFSGNTIYF
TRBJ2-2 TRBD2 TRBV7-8 CASSLAGLAGFTGELFF
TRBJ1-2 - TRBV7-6 CASSETAGIYGYTF
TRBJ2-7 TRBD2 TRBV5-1 CASSVLAGVNYEQYF
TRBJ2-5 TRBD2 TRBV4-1 CASSQDPAASGETQYF
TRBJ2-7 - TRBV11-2 CASSSPAQQPEQYF
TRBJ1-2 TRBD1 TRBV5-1 CASSLSGTGGLYGYTF
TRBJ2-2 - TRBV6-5 CASNRGLGTGELFF
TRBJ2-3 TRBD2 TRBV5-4 CASSRTSGGTDTQYF
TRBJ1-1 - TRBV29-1 CSVEETGMNTEAFF
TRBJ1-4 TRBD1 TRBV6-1 CASSEAQGAPLIREKLFF
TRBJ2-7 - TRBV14 CASSFLYEQYF
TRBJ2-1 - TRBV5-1 CASKGETHNEQFF
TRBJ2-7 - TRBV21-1 CASSRRGDRYYEQYF
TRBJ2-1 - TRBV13 CASSFSQARYNEQFF
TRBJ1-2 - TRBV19 CASQGRFYGYTF
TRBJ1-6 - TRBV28 CASSLWTAYNSPLHF
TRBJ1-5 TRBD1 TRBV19 CASSIIKGQNQPQHF
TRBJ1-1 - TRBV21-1 CASSKVIRMGQENTEAFF
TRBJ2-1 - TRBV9 CASSSGLQSEQFF
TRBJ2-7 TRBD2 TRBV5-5 CASSLMGGVRSYEQYF
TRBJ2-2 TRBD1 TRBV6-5 CASSEGQVPTGELFF
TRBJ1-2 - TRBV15 CATSRDTGGYTF
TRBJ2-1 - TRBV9 CASSGDDSEQFF
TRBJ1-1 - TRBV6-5 CASSYSGREAFF
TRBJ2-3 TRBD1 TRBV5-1 CASSRDSSTDTQYF
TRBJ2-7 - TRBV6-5 CASTHGVTYEQYF
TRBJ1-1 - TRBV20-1 CSALEDTEAFF
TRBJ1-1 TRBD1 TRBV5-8 CASSRDRRNTEAFF
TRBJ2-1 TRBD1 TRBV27 CASSLSGGAAYEQFF
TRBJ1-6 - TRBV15 CATSRDPSYNSPLHF
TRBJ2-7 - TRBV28 CASTEGTKWAQYF
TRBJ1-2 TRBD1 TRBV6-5 CASTEVQGAGYGYTF
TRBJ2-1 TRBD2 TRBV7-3 CASSLQSAGASNEQFF